The clone carrying this T cell receptor (beta chain) turned up a few times. Its antigen remains unknown. This record belongs to a study of response to subunit inactivated influenza vaccine. Findings and caveats of the study: A suggestion made by the authors is that each seasonal influenza vaccination recruits few new T cells.

V was shortened by 7 bases and J by 7 bases, with 11 bases between the two germline ends. The CDR3 is 12 residues long. TCRdb itself ran the RT-PCR reads through MiXCR, one entry per CDR3 protein. The sample shows 750,000 to 850,000 distinct CDR3 sequences, about 18% of them seen only once. This specimen consisted of PBMCs from blood, obtained around 5 days after vaccination. The sequence was obtained from a man aged 45-65 years who received an inactivated influenza vaccine. V and J are TRBV12-3 or TRBV12-4 and TRBJ1-5, with unresolved D. The CDR3 sequence is CASTLPGQPQHF. The DNA of the CDR3 is TGTGCCAGCACTCTACCGGGACAGCCCCAGCATTTT.